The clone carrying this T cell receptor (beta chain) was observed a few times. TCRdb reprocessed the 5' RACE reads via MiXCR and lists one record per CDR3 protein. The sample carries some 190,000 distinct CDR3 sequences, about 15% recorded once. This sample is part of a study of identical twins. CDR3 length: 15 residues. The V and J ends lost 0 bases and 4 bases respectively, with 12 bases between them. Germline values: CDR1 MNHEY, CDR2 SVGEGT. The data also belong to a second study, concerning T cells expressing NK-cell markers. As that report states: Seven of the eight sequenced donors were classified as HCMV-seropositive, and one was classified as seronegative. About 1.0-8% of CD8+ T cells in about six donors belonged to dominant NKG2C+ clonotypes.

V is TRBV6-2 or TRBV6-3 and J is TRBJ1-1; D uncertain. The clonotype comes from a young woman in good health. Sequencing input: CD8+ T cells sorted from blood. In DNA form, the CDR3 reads TGTGCCAGCAGTTACTCGACGGAGACCCCCACTGAAGCTTTCTTT. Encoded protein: CASSYSTETPTEAFF.